A selection of T cell receptor beta chains follows, all from one sample in a study of blood T cells in healthy people across ages. In TCRdb, the 5' RACE reads were re-called with MiXCR into one record per CDR3 protein. Altogether hundreds of thousands of distinct CDR3 sequences are present, roughly 53% being singletons, with the ten largest covering 30% to 45%. Sequencing used blood. These TCRs come from a man aged 55-75 years in good health. Each CDR3 is given with its conserved first and last residue. The D gene is left open where the match is weak. Clone size appears in some rows only: once, few, many, or a class for an expanded clone.

size: NA
J: TRBJ2-5
D: TRBD1
V: TRBV2
length: 14
DNA: TGTGCCAGCAGTGGTCCAGGGGGAGAAGAGACCCAGTACTTC
CDR3: CASSGPGGEETQYF

size: few
J: TRBJ2-7
D: TRBD2
V: TRBV10-3
length: 15
DNA: TGTGCCATCAGTGACAGCGGGGGCCTATCCTACGAGCAGTACTTC
CDR3: CAISDSGGLSYEQYF

size: NA
J: TRBJ1-1
D: NA
V: TRBV6-6
length: 14
DNA: TGTGCCAGCAGCTTTACACAGGAGATGACTGAAGCTTTCTTT
CDR3: CASSFTQEMTEAFF

size: NA
J: TRBJ2-4
D: TRBD2
V: TRBV20-1
length: 14
DNA: TGCAGTGCTCTTAGCGGGGGGCTGGCCAATGAGCAGTACTTC
CDR3: CSALSGGLANEQYF

size: NA
J: TRBJ2-5
D: TRBD2
V: TRBV10-2
length: 15
DNA: TGCGCCAGCAGTGGAACTAGCGGGGTCCAAGAGACCCAGTACTTC
CDR3: CASSGTSGVQETQYF

size: NA
J: TRBJ2-3
D: NA
V: TRBV3-1
length: 15
DNA: TGTGCCGGCAGCCAAGCACAGGGATCGGCAGATACGCAGTATTTT
CDR3: CAGSQAQGSADTQYF

size: NA
J: TRBJ2-1
D: NA
V: TRBV2
length: 15
DNA: TGTGCCAGCAGTGAAGTGGTCCCCTCCTACAATGAGCAGTTCTTC
CDR3: CASSEVVPSYNEQFF

size: NA
J: TRBJ1-2
D: NA
V: TRBV4-1
length: 15
DNA: TGCGCCAGCAGCCAAGATAGCGGGGGGCTTTTTAGCTACACCTTC
CDR3: CASSQDSGGLFSYTF

size: few
J: TRBJ1-5
D: TRBD1
V: TRBV6-4
length: 14
DNA: TGTGCCAGCAGTGCCGCAGGGGGTGGTCAGCCCCAGCATTTT
CDR3: CASSAAGGGQPQHF

size: NA
J: TRBJ2-6
D: NA
V: TRBV11-2
length: 15
DNA: TGTGCCAGCAGCTTGCTCCCCGGGGGGGCCAACGTCCTGACTTTC
CDR3: CASSLLPGGANVLTF

size: NA
J: TRBJ2-7
D: TRBD1
V: TRBV27
length: 15
DNA: TGTGCCAGCAGTCGAGCCGGGACAGGGGACTACGAGCAGTACTTC
CDR3: CASSRAGTGDYEQYF

size: NA
J: TRBJ2-5
D: NA
V: TRBV7-2
length: 15
DNA: TGTGCCAGCAGCTTAGTTGCAGGGGGAGGAGAGACCCAGTACTTC
CDR3: CASSLVAGGGETQYF

size: once
J: TRBJ2-1
D: TRBD2
V: TRBV6-2/TRBV6-3
length: 17
DNA: TGTGCCAGCAGTTACTTCGGGACTAGCGGGGGTGGTAATGAGCAGTTCTTC
CDR3: CASSYFGTSGGGNEQFF

size: NA
J: TRBJ1-4
D: NA
V: TRBV20-1
length: 13
DNA: TGCAGTGCTCAGAGGGCAGCTAATGAAAAACTGTTTTTT
CDR3: CSAQRAANEKLFF

size: NA
J: TRBJ2-7
D: NA
V: TRBV9
length: 16
DNA: TGTGCCAGCAGCGTAGCGTCCCTAGCGAGCTCCTACGAGCAGTACTTC
CDR3: CASSVASLASSYEQYF